A selection of T cell receptor beta chains follows, all from one sample in a study of T cell changes during pregnancy in multiple sclerosis. Here immunoSEQ multiplex PCR was the method, and the copy in TCRdb shows in-frame clones only, minus some. The data show about 17,000 clones, 70% to 90% seen once. Sequenced material: CD8+ T cells from peripheral blood mononuclear cells, taken after pregnancy. The receptor set was obtained from a female donor in good health, enrolled as a control in a pregnancy study. The CDR3 runs from the conserved cysteine through the conserved F or W. D genes are given only for firm matches. Size values are once, few and many counts, or a class for expanded clones, and some rows have none.

v_gene: TRBV6-4; d_gene: .; abundance: .; j_gene: TRBJ2-1; CDR3nt: TGTGCCAGCAGTGACTCAACGGGGGGCTCAAATGAGCAGTTCTTC; CDR3aa: CASSDSTGGSNEQFF
v_gene: TRBV6-5; d_gene: TRBD1; abundance: .; j_gene: TRBJ2-1; CDR3nt: TGTGCCAGCAGTTACGGGCAGGGGGCTCCCAATGAGCAGTTCTTC; CDR3aa: CASSYGQGAPNEQFF
v_gene: TRBV5-6; d_gene: TRBD1; abundance: .; j_gene: TRBJ2-7; CDR3nt: TGTGCCAGCAGCTTTACACCGGGACAGGGAATCTACGAGCAGTACTTC; CDR3aa: CASSFTPGQGIYEQYF
v_gene: TRBV5-4; d_gene: TRBD2; abundance: few; j_gene: TRBJ2-7; CDR3nt: TGTGCCAGCAGCCCGGGACTAGCGGCCTCCTACGAGCAGTACTTC; CDR3aa: CASSPGLAASYEQYF
v_gene: TRBV7-9; d_gene: TRBD2; abundance: .; j_gene: TRBJ2-1; CDR3nt: TGTGCCAGCAGCTTGCCAAGACTAGCGGGCCAGTCCTACAATGAGCAGTTCTTC; CDR3aa: CASSLPRLAGQSYNEQFF
v_gene: TRBV5-1; d_gene: TRBD2; abundance: .; j_gene: TRBJ2-1; CDR3nt: TGCGCCAGCAGCTTGGGGGAGGGTTTGAATGAGCAGTTCTTC; CDR3aa: CASSLGEGLNEQFF
v_gene: TRBV21-1; d_gene: .; abundance: .; j_gene: TRBJ2-7; CDR3nt: TGTGCCAGCCATCACCCGGGACAGGAGACCTACGAGCAGTACTTC; CDR3aa: CASHHPGQETYEQYF
v_gene: TRBV19; d_gene: TRBD1; abundance: .; j_gene: TRBJ1-4; CDR3nt: TGTGCCAGTACCATTCCGGGACAGGGCAACGAAAAACTGTTTTTT; CDR3aa: CASTIPGQGNEKLFF
v_gene: TRBV13; d_gene: TRBD1; abundance: .; j_gene: TRBJ1-2; CDR3nt: TGTGCCAGCGGGGGCGTTTATTCGGGACAGACTGGCTATGGCTACACCTTC; CDR3aa: CASGGVYSGQTGYGYTF
v_gene: TRBV28; d_gene: .; abundance: .; j_gene: TRBJ1-5; CDR3nt: TGTGCCAGCAGTTTAAGGGGAACTAATCAGCCCCAGCATTTT; CDR3aa: CASSLRGTNQPQHF
v_gene: TRBV27; d_gene: .; abundance: .; j_gene: TRBJ1-1; CDR3nt: TGTGCCAGCAGTTACGGGGGGCTAAGGGTTGCTTTCTTT; CDR3aa: CASSYGGLRVAFF
v_gene: TRBV9; d_gene: .; abundance: .; j_gene: TRBJ2-3; CDR3nt: TGTGCCAGCAGCGACGGCTGGGGTGGACTCACAGATACGCAGTATTTT; CDR3aa: CASSDGWGGLTDTQYF
v_gene: TRBV18; d_gene: TRBD2; abundance: .; j_gene: TRBJ2-2; CDR3nt: TGTGCCAGCTCACCCGTGGCGCGGGAGGCGCACCCGAACACCGGGGAGCTGTTTTTT; CDR3aa: CASSPVAREAHPNTGELFF
v_gene: TRBV7-2; d_gene: .; abundance: .; j_gene: TRBJ1-1; CDR3nt: TGTGCCAGCAGCTACGGGCCGGTGGGGTGGGGGCTTGAAGCTTTCTTT; CDR3aa: CASSYGPVGWGLEAFF
v_gene: TRBV10-2; d_gene: TRBD2; abundance: once; j_gene: TRBJ2-2; CDR3nt: TGCGCCAGCAAGGAACCGGGGGGGAACACCGGGGAGCTGTTTTTT; CDR3aa: CASKEPGGNTGELFF
v_gene: TRBV13; d_gene: TRBD1; abundance: .; j_gene: TRBJ2-7; CDR3nt: TGTGCCAGCAGCTTAGCGGGACAGGGCGGACTATCTCCCTACGAGCAGTACTTC; CDR3aa: CASSLAGQGGLSPYEQYF
v_gene: TRBV4-2; d_gene: .; abundance: few; j_gene: TRBJ2-3; CDR3nt: TGTGCCAGCAGCCAAGGGGGCGGGGGCGCAGATACGCAGTATTTT; CDR3aa: CASSQGGGGADTQYF
v_gene: TRBV2; d_gene: TRBD1; abundance: .; j_gene: TRBJ1-5; CDR3nt: TGTGCCAGCATTCTAGGGGGCACAGGGGATCAGCCCCAGCATTTT; CDR3aa: CASILGGTGDQPQHF
v_gene: TRBV9; d_gene: TRBD2; abundance: .; j_gene: TRBJ2-1; CDR3nt: TGTGCCAGTAAGCGGGACGCCCGCAGACACAATGAGCAGTTCTTC; CDR3aa: CASKRDARRHNEQFF
v_gene: TRBV30; d_gene: .; abundance: .; j_gene: TRBJ2-7; CDR3nt: TGTGCCTGTAGAACGGGGGGGAGGACAGGCGACTTCTACGAGCAGTACTTC; CDR3aa: CACRTGGRTGDFYEQYF
v_gene: TRBV9; d_gene: .; abundance: .; j_gene: TRBJ2-2; CDR3nt: TGTGCCAGCAGCGTAGTTAGCGTGACTACCACCGGGGAGCTGTTTTTT; CDR3aa: CASSVVSVTTTGELFF
v_gene: TRBV19; d_gene: TRBD2; abundance: .; j_gene: TRBJ2-7; CDR3nt: TGTGCCAGTAGTATCGTGGCTAGCGGGGGGAGCTCCTACGAGCAGTACTTC; CDR3aa: CASSIVASGGSSYEQYF
v_gene: TRBV7-6; d_gene: TRBD2; abundance: .; j_gene: TRBJ2-5; CDR3nt: TGTGCCAGCCTCCCTGGGACTAGCGTAGGAGAGACCCAGTACTTC; CDR3aa: CASLPGTSVGETQYF
v_gene: TRBV4-1; d_gene: TRBD2; abundance: .; j_gene: TRBJ2-7; CDR3nt: TGCGCCAGCAGCCAGGGACCCCTAGCGGTCGAGCAGTACTTC; CDR3aa: CASSQGPLAVEQYF
v_gene: TRBV27; d_gene: TRBD1; abundance: .; j_gene: TRBJ2-7; CDR3nt: TGTGCCAGCAGTGTTGGACAGGGTCCCTACGAGCAGTACTTC; CDR3aa: CASSVGQGPYEQYF
v_gene: TRBV19; d_gene: .; abundance: .; j_gene: TRBJ2-7; CDR3nt: TGTGCCAGTAGTGAGCAGGGCTCTTTGGACGAGCAGTACTTC; CDR3aa: CASSEQGSLDEQYF
v_gene: TRBV4-1; d_gene: TRBD2; abundance: .; j_gene: TRBJ2-3; CDR3nt: TGCGCCAGCAGCCAAGATCCTGGTAGCGGGGCAGATACGCAGTATTTT; CDR3aa: CASSQDPGSGADTQYF
v_gene: TRBV6-5; d_gene: .; abundance: once; j_gene: TRBJ2-7; CDR3nt: TGTGCCAGCACCCCAAACCCGGGAAACCACGAGCAGTACTTC; CDR3aa: CASTPNPGNHEQYF
v_gene: TRBV7-9; d_gene: TRBD2; abundance: .; j_gene: TRBJ2-7; CDR3nt: TGTGCCAGCAGCTCGGGACTAGCCAACTACGAGCAGTACTTC; CDR3aa: CASSSGLANYEQYF
v_gene: TRBV7-2; d_gene: .; abundance: .; j_gene: TRBJ1-1; CDR3nt: TGTGCCGGACTAGAGGGGGGAGCGAACACTGAAGCTTTCTTT; CDR3aa: CAGLEGGANTEAFF
v_gene: TRBV7-6; d_gene: .; abundance: few; j_gene: TRBJ1-1; CDR3nt: TGTGCCAGCAGCTTAAGTCGGACTTTGGAAGCTTTCTTT; CDR3aa: CASSLSRTLEAFF
v_gene: TRBV4-2; d_gene: TRBD2; abundance: .; j_gene: TRBJ2-1; CDR3nt: TGTGCCAGCAGCCAATCTCAATTAGCGGGAGATCTTTACAATGAGCAGTTCTTC; CDR3aa: CASSQSQLAGDLYNEQFF
v_gene: TRBV10-1; d_gene: .; abundance: .; j_gene: TRBJ1-1; CDR3nt: TGCGCCAGCAGTGAGTCCGGAGGTGAAGCTTTCTTT; CDR3aa: CASSESGGEAFF
v_gene: TRBV27; d_gene: TRBD1; abundance: few; j_gene: TRBJ1-6; CDR3nt: TGTGCCAGCAGTAAACAGGGGAAGTCACCCCTCCACTTT; CDR3aa: CASSKQGKSPLHF
v_gene: TRBV7-9; d_gene: .; abundance: few; j_gene: TRBJ2-6; CDR3nt: TGTGCCAGCAGCTTAACGGACAGTTTTTCTGGGGCCAACGTCCTGACTTTC; CDR3aa: CASSLTDSFSGANVLTF
v_gene: TRBV7-9; d_gene: .; abundance: .; j_gene: TRBJ1-2; CDR3nt: TGTGCCAGCCTAAACTTGACAGTCAACTATGGCTACACCTTC; CDR3aa: CASLNLTVNYGYTF
v_gene: TRBV6-5; d_gene: .; abundance: .; j_gene: TRBJ1-2; CDR3nt: TGTGCCAGCAGTTACTCATGGCGGCTATATGGCTACACCTTC; CDR3aa: CASSYSWRLYGYTF
v_gene: TRBV27; d_gene: .; abundance: .; j_gene: TRBJ1-5; CDR3nt: TGTGCCAGCAGTTTAGGCGTGTTGAGGGGGTCTCAGCCCCAGCATTTT; CDR3aa: CASSLGVLRGSQPQHF
v_gene: TRBV14; d_gene: TRBD2; abundance: .; j_gene: TRBJ2-7; CDR3nt: TGTGCCAGCAGCCACCGGACTAGCGGGAGTGTGCAGTACTTC; CDR3aa: CASSHRTSGSVQYF
v_gene: TRBV27; d_gene: .; abundance: .; j_gene: TRBJ1-2; CDR3nt: TGTGCCAGCAGCGGGGAGGGGTATGGCTACACCTTC; CDR3aa: CASSGEGYGYTF
v_gene: TRBV9; d_gene: TRBD2; abundance: .; j_gene: TRBJ2-3; CDR3nt: TGTGCCAGCAGCGTAGAGGGGGGACTAGCGGGTACAAACACAGATACGCAGTATTTT; CDR3aa: CASSVEGGLAGTNTDTQYF